These 4 T cell receptor beta chains were sequenced from one sample in a study of shared T cell receptors in the human thymus. Only in-frame clones appear in the TCRdb table, and some are missing; sequencing was by immunoSEQ multiplex PCR. The sample has under 850,000 clones; around 87% are singletons. The same sample was also studied in work on human thymus T cells.

Sequencing was done on a sample of thymocytes. These receptors were obtained from a boy under two years old with a congenital heart defect.

This chain uses TRBV7-8 with TRBJ2-7, with 7 bases lining up with TRBD2. CDR3 length: 18 amino acids. After removal of 0 bases from V and 8 bases from J, the junction contained 19 bases not matched to a gene. Germline V gene data show CDR1 as SGHVS and CDR2 as FQNEAQ. CDR3 amino acids: CASSLAGISGPYSDQQYF. The CDR3 bases are TGTGCCAGCAGCTTAGCTGGGATTAGCGGGCCTTATTCCGACCAGCAGTACTTC.

This clone was picked up one time. The chain has TRBV30 and TRBJ1-2; D is ambiguous. V was shortened by 1 base and J by 8 bases, with 17 bases between the two germline ends. The CDR3 consists of 14 residues. Germline assignment: CDR1 GTSNPN and CDR2 SVGIG (reference sequence). The CDR3 loop reads CAWSGRVPYKGYTF. CDR3 bases: TGTGCCTGGAGTGGCCGAGTACCCTATAAGGGCTACACCTTC.

The rearrangement uses TRBV18 and TRBJ2-1; D is perhaps TRBD1 (5 bases). The CDR3 is 13 residues long. Per the germline V gene, CDR1 is KGHSH and CDR2 is LQKENI. Trimming took off 2 bases at V and 5 bases at J, with 7 bases between the two ends. As DNA, the CDR3 is TGTGCCAGCTCACCAGGACACGACAATGAGCAGTTCTTC. Translating gives CASSPGHDNEQFF.

This clone was observed once. The genes are TRBV4-1 and TRBJ2-1; maybe TRBD1 (6 bases). The germline V gene has CDR1 MGHRA and CDR2 YSYEKL. Trimming removed 0 bases at V and 2 bases at J, with 17 bases between. This CDR3 region has 18 residues. The CDR3 coding sequence is TGCGCCAGCAGCCAAGATTATCCGGACAGAAACCCCTACAATGAGCAGTTCTTC. Encoded protein: CASSQDYPDRNPYNEQFF.